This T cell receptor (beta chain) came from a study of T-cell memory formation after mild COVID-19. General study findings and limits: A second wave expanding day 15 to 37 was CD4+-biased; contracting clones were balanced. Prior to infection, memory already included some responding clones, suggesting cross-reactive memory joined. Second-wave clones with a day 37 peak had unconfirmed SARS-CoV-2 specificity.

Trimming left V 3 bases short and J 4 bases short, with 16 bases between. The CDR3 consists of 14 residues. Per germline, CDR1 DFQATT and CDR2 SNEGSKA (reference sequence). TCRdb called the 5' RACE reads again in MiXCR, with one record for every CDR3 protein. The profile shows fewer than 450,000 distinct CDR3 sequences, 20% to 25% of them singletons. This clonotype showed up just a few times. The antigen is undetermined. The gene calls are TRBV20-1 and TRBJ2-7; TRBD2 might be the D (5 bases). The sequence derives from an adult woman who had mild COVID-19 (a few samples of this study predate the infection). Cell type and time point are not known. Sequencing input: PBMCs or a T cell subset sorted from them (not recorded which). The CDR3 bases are TGCAGTGCTAGGATCGCTCCCCGGGATTACGAGCAGTACTTC. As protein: CSARIAPRDYEQYF.